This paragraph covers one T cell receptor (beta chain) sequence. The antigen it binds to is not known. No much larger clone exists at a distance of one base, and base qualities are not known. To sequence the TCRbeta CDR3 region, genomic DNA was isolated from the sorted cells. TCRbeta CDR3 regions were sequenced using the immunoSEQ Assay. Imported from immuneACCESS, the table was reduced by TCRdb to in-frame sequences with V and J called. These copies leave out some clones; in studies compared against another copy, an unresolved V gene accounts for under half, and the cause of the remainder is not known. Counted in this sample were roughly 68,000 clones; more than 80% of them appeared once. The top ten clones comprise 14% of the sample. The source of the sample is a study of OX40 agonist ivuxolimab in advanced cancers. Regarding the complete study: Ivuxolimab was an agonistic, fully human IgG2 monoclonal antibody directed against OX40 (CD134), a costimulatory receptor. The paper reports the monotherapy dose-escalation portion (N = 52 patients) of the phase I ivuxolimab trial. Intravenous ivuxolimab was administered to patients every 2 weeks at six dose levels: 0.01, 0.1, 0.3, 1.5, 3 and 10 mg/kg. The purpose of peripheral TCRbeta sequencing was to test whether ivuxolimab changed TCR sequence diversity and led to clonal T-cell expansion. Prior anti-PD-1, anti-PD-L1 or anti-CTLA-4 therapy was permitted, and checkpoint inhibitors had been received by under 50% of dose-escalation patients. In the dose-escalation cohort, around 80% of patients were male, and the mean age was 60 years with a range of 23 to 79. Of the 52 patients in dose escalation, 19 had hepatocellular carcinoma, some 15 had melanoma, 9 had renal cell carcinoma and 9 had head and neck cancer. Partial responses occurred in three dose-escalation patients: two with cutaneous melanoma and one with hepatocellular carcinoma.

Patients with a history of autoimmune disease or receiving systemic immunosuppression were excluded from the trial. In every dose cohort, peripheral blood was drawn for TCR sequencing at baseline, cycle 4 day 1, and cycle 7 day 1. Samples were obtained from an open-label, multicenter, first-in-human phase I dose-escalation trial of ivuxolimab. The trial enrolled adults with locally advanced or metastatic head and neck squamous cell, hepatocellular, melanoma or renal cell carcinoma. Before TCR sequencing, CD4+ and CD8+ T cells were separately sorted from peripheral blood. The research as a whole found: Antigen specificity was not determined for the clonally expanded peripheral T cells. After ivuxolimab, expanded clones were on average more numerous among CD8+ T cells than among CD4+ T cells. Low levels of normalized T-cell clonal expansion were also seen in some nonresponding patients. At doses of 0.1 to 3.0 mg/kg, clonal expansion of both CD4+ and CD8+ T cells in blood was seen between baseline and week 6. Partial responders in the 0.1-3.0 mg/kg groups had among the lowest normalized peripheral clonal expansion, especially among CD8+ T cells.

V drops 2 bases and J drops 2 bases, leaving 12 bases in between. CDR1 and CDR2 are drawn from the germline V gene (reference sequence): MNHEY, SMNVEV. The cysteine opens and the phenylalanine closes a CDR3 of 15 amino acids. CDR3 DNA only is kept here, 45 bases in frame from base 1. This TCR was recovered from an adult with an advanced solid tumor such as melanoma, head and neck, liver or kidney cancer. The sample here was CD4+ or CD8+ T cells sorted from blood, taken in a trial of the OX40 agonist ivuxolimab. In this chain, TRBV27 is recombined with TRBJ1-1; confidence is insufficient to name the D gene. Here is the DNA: TGTGCCAGCAGTTTAGGTACAGTTCCAAACACTGAAGCTTTCTTT. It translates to CASSLGTVPNTEAFF.